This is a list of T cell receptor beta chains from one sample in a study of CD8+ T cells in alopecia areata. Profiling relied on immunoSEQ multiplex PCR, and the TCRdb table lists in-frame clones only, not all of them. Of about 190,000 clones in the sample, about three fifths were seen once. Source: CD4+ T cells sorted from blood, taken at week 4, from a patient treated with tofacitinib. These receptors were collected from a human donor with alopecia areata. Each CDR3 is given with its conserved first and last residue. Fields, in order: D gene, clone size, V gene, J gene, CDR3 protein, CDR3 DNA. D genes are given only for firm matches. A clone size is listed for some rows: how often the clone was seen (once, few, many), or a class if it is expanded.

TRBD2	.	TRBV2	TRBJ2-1	CASSRLAETRRDEQFF	TGTGCCAGCAGTCGACTAGCGGAGACCCGTCGGGATGAGCAGTTCTTC
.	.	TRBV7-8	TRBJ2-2	CASSLGGGANTGELFF	TGTGCCAGCAGCTTAGGGGGCGGGGCGAACACCGGGGAGCTGTTTTTT
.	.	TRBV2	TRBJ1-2	CASSGEGGNYGYTF	TGTGCCAGCAGTGGCGAAGGGGGTAACTATGGCTACACCTTC
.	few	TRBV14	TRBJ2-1	CASSQWDRTYNEQFF	TGTGCCAGCAGCCAGTGGGACCGAACCTACAATGAGCAGTTCTTC
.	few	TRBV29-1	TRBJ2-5	CSVDLEGETQYF	TGCAGCGTTGATCTAGAGGGGGAGACCCAGTACTTC
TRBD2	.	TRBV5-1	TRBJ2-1	CASSLVASGRATYNEQFF	TGCGCCAGCAGCTTGGTAGCTAGCGGGAGGGCCACCTACAATGAGCAGTTCTTC
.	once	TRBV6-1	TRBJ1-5	CASSAAPQQPQHF	TGTGCCAGCAGTGCGGCTCCGCAGCAGCCCCAGCATTTT
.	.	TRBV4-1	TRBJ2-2	CASSQDLASSTGELFF	TGCGCCAGCAGCCAAGATCTAGCTAGCAGCACCGGGGAGCTGTTTTTT
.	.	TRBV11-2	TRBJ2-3	CASSPARTGTDTQYF	TGTGCCAGCAGCCCGGCCCGGACAGGCACAGATACGCAGTATTTT
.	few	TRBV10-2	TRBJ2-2	CATLTTNTGELFF	TGCGCCACCCTGACTACCAACACCGGGGAGCTGTTTTTT
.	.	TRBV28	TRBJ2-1	CASLGDEQFF	TGTGCCAGCCTAGGGGATGAGCAGTTCTTC
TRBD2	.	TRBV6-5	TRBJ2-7	CARKRENSYEQYF	TGTGCCAGGAAGCGGGAGAATTCCTACGAGCAGTACTTC
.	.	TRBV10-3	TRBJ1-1	CAIRKAEWDRGAFF	TGTGCCATCAGGAAAGCAGAGTGGGACCGCGGAGCTTTCTTT
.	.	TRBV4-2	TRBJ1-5	CASSQGPGLGEPQHF	TGTGCCAGCAGCCAGGGGCCGGGACTCGGGGAACCCCAGCATTTT
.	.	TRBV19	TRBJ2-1	CASSPQRGPYNEQFF	TGTGCCAGTAGTCCTCAACGTGGCCCATACAATGAGCAGTTCTTC
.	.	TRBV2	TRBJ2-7	CASSADTGEQYF	TGTGCCAGCAGTGCAGATACTGGCGAGCAGTACTTC
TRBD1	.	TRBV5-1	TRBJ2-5	CASSVTGGETQYF	TGCGCCAGCAGCGTTACAGGGGGAGAGACCCAGTACTTC
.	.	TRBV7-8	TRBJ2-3	CASSLARGTVTDTQYF	TGTGCCAGCAGCTTAGCGCGGGGGACAGTCACAGATACGCAGTATTTT
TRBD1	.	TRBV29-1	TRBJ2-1	CSAGQGAIYNEQFF	TGCAGCGCCGGGCAGGGGGCGATTTACAATGAGCAGTTCTTC
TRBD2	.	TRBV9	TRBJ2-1	CASSFMTSGRGSDEQFF	TGTGCCAGCAGCTTCATGACTAGCGGGAGAGGTAGCGATGAGCAGTTCTTC
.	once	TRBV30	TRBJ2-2	CAWSVRGYYTGELFF	TGTGCCTGGAGTGTACGTGGCTACTACACCGGGGAGCTGTTTTTT
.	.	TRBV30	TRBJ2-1	CAWSSIGATEQFF	TGTGCCTGGAGTTCCATCGGAGCCACTGAGCAGTTCTTC
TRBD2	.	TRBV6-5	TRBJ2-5	CASRGGLAGEETQYF	TGTGCCAGCAGGGGGGGACTAGCGGGTGAAGAGACCCAGTACTTC
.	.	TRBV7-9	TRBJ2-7	CASSLARLGGEQYF	TGTGCCAGCAGCTTAGCGAGACTAGGTGGCGAGCAGTACTTC
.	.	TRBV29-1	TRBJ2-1	CSVAGGAFPYNEQFF	TGCAGCGTGGCAGGGGGGGCTTTCCCCTACAATGAGCAGTTCTTC
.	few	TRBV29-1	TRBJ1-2	CSVGTVQASYTF	TGCAGCGTAGGGACCGTCCAAGCCAGCTACACCTTC
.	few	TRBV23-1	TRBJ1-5	CASSQGPTRGNQPQHF	TGCGCCAGCAGTCAAGGACCCACTCGGGGTAATCAGCCCCAGCATTTT